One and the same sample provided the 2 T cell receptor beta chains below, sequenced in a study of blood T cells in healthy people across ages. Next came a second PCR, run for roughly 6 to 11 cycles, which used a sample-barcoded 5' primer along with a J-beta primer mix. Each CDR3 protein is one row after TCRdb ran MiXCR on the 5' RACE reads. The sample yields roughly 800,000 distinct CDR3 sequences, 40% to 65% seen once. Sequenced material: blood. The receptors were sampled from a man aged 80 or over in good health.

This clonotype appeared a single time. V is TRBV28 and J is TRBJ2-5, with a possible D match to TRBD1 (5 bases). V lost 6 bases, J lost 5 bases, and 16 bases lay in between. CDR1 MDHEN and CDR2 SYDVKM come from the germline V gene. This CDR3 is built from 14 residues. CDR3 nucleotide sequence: TGTGCCAGCAGCCCCGACAGTTCAGGCGAGACCCAGTACTTC. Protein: CASSPDSSGETQYF. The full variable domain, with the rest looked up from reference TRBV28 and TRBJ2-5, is DVKVTQSSRYLVKRTGEKVFLECVQDMDHENMFWYRQDPGLGLRLIYFSYDVKMKEKGDIPEGYSVSREKKERFSLILESASTNQTSMYLCASSPDSSGETQYFGPGTRLLVL.

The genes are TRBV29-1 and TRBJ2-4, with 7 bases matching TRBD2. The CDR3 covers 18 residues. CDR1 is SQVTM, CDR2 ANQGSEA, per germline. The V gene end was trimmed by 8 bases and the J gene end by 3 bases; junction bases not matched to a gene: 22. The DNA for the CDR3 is TGCAGCCCCGGGAACCCTAGCGGAAGGAGAGTCGGCAAAAACATTCAGTACTTC. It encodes CSPGNPSGRRVGKNIQYF.